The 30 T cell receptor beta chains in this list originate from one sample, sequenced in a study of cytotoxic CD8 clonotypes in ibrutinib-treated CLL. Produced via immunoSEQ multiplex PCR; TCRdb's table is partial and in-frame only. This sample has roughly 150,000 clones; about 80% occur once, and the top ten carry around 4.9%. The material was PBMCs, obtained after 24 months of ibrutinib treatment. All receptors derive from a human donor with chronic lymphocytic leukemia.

CDR3 nucleotide sequence: TGCGCCAGCAGGGCGGGTCAGGGCGATTCACCCCTCCACTTT. Translating gives CASRAGQGDSPLHF. The chain links TRBV5-1 to TRBJ1-6; possible D gene TRBD1, 5 bases. The CDR3 sequence is 14 residues long. Germline assignment: CDR1 SGHRS and CDR2 YFSETQ. Deletions cut 5 bases from V and 8 bases from J, with 14 bases between.

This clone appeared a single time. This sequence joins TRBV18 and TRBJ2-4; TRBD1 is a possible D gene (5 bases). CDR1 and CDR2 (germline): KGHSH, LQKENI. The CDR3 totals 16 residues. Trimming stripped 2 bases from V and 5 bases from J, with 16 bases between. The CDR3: CASSPGASLDQNIQYF. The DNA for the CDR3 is TGTGCCAGCTCACCAGGGGCGTCCCTTGACCAAAACATTCAGTACTTC.

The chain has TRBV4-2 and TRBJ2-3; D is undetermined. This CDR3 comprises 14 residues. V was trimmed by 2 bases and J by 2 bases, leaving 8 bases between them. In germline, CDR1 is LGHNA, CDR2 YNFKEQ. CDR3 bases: TGTGCCAGCAGCCAAACGTCCCTCACAGATACGCAGTATTTT. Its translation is CASSQTSLTDTQYF.

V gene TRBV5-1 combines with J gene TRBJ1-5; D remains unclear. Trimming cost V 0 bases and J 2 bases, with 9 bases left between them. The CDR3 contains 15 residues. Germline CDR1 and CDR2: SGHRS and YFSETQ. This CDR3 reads CASSLDGAGNQPQHF. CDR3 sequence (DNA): TGCGCCAGCAGCTTGGACGGTGCAGGCAATCAGCCCCAGCATTTT.

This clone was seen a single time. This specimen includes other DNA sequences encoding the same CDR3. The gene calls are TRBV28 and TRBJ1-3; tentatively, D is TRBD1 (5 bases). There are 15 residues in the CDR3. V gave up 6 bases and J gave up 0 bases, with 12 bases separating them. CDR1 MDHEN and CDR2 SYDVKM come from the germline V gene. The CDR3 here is CASSLGGNSGNTIYF. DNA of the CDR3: TGTGCCAGCAGCCTCGGGGGGAACTCTGGAAACACCATATATTTT.

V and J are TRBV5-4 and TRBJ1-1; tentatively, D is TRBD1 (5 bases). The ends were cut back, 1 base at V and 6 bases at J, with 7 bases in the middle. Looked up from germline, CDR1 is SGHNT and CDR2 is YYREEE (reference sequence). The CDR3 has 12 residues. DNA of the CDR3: TGTGCCAGCAGCTTGCAGGGCGCTGAAGCTTTCTTT. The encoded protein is CASSLQGAEAFF.

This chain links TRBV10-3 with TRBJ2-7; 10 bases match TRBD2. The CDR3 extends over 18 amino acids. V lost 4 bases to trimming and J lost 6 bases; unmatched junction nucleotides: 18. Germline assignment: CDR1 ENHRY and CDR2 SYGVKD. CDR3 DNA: TGTGCCATCAGTGGGGATGGGGCTAGCGGGGGTCGGCCGGGCGAGCAGTACTTC. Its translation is CAISGDGASGGRPGEQYF.

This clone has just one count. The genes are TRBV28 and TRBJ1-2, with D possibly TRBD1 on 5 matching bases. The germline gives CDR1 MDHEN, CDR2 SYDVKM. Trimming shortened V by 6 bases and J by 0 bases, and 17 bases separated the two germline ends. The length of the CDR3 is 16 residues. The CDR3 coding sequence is TGTGCCAGCAGAGGGGCCTCATGGGGAACTAACTATGGCTACACCTTC. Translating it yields CASRGASWGTNYGYTF.

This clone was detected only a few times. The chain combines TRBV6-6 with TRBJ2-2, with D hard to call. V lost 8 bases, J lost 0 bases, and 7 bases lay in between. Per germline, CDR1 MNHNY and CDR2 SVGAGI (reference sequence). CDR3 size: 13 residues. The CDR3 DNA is TGTGCCAGCGGACGGTCGAACACCGGGGAGCTGTTTTTT. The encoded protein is CASGRSNTGELFF.

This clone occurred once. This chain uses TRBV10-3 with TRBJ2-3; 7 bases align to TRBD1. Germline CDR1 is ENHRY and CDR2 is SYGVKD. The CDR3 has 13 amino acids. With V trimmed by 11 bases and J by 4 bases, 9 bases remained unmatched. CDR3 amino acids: CASRSGQADTQYF. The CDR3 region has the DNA TGTGCCTCCAGAAGCGGACAGGCAGATACGCAGTATTTT.

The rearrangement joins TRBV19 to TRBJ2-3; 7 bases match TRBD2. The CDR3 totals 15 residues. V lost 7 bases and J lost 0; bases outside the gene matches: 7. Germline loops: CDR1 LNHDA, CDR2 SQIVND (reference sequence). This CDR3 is CASTRRRGSTDTQYF. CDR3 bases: TGTGCCAGTACCCGCCGGCGGGGGAGCACAGATACGCAGTATTTT. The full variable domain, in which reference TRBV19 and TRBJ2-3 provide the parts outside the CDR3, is DGGITQSPKYLFRKEGQNVTLSCEQNLNHDAMYWYRQDPGQGLRLIYYSQIVNDFQKGDIAEGYSVSREKKESFPLTVTSAQKNPTAFYLCASTRRRGSTDTQYFGPGTRLTVL.

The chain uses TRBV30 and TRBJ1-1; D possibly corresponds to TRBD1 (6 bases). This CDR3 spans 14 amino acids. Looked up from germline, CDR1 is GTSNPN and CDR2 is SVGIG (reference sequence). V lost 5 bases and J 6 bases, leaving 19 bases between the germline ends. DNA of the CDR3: TGTGCCTGGGGCCCCCAGGGGCGCTGGGCTGAAGCTTTCTTT. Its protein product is CAWGPQGRWAEAFF. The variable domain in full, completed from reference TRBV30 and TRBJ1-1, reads SQTIHQWPATLVQPVGSPLSLECTVEGTSNPNLYWYRQAAGRGLQLLFYSVGIGQISSEVPQNLSASRPQDRQFILSSKKLLLSDSGFYLCAWGPQGRWAEAFFGQGTRLTVV.

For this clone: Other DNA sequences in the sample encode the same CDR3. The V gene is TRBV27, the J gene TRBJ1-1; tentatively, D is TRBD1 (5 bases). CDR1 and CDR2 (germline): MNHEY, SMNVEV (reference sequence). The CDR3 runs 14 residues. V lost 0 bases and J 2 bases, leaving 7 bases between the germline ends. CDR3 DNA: TGTGCCAGCAGTTTATCCGGGGCCAACACTGAAGCTTTCTTT. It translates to CASSLSGANTEAFF.

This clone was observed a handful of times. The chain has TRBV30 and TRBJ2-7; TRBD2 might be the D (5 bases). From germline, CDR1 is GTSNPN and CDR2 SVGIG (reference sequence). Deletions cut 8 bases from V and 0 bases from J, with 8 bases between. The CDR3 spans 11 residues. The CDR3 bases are TGTGCCACGGCGGGCTCCTACGAGCAGTACTTC. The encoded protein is CATAGSYEQYF.

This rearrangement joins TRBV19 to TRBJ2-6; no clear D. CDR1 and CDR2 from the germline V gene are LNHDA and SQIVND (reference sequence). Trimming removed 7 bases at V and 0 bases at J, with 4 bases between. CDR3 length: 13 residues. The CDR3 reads CASIDSGANVLTF. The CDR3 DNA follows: TGTGCCAGTATCGACTCTGGGGCCAACGTCCTGACTTTC.

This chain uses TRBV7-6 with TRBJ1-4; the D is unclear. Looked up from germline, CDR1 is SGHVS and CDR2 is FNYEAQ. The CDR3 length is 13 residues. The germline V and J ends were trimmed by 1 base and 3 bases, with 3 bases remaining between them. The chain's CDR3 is CASSLGPNEKLFF. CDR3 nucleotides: TGTGCCAGCAGCTTAGGACCTAATGAAAAACTGTTTTTT.

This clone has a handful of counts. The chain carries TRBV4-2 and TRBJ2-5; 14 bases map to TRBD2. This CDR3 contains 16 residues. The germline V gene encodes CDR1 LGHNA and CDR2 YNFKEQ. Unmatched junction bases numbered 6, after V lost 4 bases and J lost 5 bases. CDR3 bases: TGTGCCAGCAGCCCGGGACTAGCGGGGGCGCGGGAGACCCAGTACTTC. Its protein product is CASSPGLAGARETQYF.

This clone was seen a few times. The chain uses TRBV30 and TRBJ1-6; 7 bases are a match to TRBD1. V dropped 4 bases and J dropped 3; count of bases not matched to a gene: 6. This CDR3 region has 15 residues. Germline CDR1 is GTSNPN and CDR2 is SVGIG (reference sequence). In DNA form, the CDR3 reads TGTGCCTGGACCAACAGGGGCTTCTATAATTCACCCCTCCACTTT. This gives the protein CAWTNRGFYNSPLHF.

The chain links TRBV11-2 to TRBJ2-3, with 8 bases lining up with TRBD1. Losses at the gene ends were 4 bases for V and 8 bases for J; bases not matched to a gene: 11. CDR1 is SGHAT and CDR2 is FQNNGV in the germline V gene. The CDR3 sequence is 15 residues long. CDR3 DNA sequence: TGTGCCAGCAGCTCACATCCCGGACAGGGCGGTACGCAGTATTTT. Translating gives CASSSHPGQGGTQYF.

The CDR3 loop is CAISEGSGGEQYF. CDR3 in DNA: TGTGCCATCAGTGAGGGATCAGGAGGCGAGCAGTACTTC. The chain uses TRBV10-3 and TRBJ2-7, with D perhaps TRBD2 (5 bases). The V gene lost 2 bases and the J gene lost 6 bases, with 11 bases spanning the gap. This CDR3 has 13 residues. The germline gives CDR1 ENHRY, CDR2 SYGVKD.

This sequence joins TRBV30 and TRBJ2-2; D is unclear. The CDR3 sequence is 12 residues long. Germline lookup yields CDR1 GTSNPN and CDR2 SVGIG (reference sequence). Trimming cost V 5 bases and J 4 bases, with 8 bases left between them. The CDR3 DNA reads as TGTGCCTGGGCCCATTCCACCGGGGAGCTGTTTTTT. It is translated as CAWAHSTGELFF.

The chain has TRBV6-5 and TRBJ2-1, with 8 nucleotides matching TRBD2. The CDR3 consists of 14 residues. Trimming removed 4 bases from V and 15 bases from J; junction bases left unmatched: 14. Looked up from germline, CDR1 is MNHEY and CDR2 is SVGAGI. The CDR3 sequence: CASSFQWAGGPRFF. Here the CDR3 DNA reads TGTGCCAGCAGTTTCCAATGGGCGGGGGGTCCCCGGTTCTTC.

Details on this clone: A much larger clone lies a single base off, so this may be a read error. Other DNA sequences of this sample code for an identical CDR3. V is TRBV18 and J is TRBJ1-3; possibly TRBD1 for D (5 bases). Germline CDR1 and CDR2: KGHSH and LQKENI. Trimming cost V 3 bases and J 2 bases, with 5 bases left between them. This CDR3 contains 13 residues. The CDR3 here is CASSPGAGNTIYF. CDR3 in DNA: TGTGCCAGCTCACCGGGGGCTGGAAACACCATATATTTT.

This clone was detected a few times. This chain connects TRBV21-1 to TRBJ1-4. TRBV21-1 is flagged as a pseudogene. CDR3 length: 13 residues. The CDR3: CASTPGFSEKLFF. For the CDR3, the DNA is TGTGCCAGCACCCCGGGCTTTTCCGAAAAACTGTTTTTT.

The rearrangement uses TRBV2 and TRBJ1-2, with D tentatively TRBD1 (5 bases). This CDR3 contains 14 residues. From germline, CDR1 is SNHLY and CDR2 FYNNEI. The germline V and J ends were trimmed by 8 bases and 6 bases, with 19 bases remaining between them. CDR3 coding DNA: TGTGCCAGCCTTCGCCGACCACCGGGGGATGGCTACACCTTC. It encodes CASLRRPPGDGYTF.

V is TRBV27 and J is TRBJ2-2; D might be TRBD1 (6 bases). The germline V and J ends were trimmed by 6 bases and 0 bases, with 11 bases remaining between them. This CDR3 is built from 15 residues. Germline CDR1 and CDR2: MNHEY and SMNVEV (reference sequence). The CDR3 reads CASRGWGPNTGELFF. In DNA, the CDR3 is TGTGCCAGCAGGGGGTGGGGGCCGAACACCGGGGAGCTGTTTTTT.

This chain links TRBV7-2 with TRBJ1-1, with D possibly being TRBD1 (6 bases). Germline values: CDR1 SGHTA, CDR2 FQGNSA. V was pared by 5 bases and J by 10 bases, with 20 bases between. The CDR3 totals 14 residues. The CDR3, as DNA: TGTGCCAGCAGCCGCCCGGGGGGGCTCGCGCGAGCTTTCTTT. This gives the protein CASSRPGGLARAFF.

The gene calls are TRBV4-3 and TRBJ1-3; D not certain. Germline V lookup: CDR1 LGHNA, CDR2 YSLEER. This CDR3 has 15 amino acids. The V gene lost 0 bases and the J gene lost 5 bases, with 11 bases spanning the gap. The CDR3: CASSQDLGARNTIYF. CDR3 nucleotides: TGCGCCAGCAGCCAAGATCTGGGAGCCCGAAACACCATATATTTT.

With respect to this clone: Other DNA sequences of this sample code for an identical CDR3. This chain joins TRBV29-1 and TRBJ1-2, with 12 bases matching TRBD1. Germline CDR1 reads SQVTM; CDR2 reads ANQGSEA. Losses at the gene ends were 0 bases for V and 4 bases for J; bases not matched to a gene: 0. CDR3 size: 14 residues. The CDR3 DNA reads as TGCAGCGTTGAAGAGGGACAGGGGGCCTATGGCTACACCTTC. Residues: CSVEEGQGAYGYTF. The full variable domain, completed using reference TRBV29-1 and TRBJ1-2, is SAVISQKPSRDICQRGTSLTIQCQVDSQVTMMFWYRQQPGQSLTLIATANQGSEATYESGFVIDKFPISRPNLTFSTLTVSNMSPEDSSIYLCSVEEGQGAYGYTFGSGTRLTVV.

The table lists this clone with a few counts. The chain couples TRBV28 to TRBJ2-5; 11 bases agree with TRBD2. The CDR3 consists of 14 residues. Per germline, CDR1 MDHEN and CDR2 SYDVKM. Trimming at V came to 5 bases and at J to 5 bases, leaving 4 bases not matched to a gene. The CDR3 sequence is CASSLAGGEETQYF. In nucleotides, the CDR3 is TGTGCCAGCAGTCTAGCGGGAGGTGAGGAGACCCAGTACTTC.